This TCR beta chain appears in the sequencing data of a study of blood T cell repertoires in COVID-19. Study at large: Acute and convalescent COVID-19 samples came from the United States, Italy and Spain.

CDR1 and CDR2 (germline): LNHDA, SQIVND (reference sequence). The CDR3 is 14 residues long. The ends lost 6 bases at V and 2 bases at J; junction bases unmatched: 6. Sequenced by immunoSEQ multiplex PCR; TCRdb stores in-frame clones only, minus some. Among under 200,000 clones listed, roughly 90% were seen once. The V call is TRBV19, the J call TRBJ2-5; 7 bases map to TRBD1. The source material was PBMCs or T cells enriched from blood (not recorded which). The sequence was obtained from a woman in her forties or fifties who had recovered from COVID-19. CDR3 protein: CASSPGTAQETQYF. CDR3 in DNA: TGTGCCAGTAGCCCCGGGACAGCACAAGAGACCCAGTACTTC.